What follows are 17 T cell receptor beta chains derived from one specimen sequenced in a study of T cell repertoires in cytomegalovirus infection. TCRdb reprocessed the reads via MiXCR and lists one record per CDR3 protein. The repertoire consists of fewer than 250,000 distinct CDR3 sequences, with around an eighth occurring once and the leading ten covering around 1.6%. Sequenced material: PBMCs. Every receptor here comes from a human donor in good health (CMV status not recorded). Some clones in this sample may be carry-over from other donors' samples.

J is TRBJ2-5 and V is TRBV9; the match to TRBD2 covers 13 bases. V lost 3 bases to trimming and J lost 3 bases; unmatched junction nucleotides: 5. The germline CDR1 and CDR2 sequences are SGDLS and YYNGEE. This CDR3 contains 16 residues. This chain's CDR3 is CASSGGLAGNEETQYF. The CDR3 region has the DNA TGTGCCAGCAGCGGGGGACTAGCGGGGAACGAAGAGACCCAGTACTTC.

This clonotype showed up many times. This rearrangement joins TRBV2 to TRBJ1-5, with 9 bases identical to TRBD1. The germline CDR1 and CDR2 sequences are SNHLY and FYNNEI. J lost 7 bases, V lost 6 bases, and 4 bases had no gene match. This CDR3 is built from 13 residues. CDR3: CASRGDRAQPQHF. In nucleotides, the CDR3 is TGTGCCAGCAGGGGGGACAGGGCCCAGCCCCAGCATTTT.

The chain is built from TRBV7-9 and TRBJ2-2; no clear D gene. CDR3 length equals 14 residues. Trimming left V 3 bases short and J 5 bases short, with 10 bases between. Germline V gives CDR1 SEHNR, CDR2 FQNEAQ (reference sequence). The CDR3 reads CASSFRVGTGELFF. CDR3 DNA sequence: TGTGCCAGCAGCTTCCGGGTCGGGACCGGGGAGCTGTTTTTT.

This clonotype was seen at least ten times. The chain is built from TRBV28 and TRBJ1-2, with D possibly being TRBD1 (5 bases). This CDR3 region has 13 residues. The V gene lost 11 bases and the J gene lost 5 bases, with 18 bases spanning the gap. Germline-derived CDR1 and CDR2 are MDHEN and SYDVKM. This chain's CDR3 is CAGPSSGRYGYTF. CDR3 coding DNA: TGTGCCGGACCTAGTTCGGGGCGGTATGGCTACACCTTC.

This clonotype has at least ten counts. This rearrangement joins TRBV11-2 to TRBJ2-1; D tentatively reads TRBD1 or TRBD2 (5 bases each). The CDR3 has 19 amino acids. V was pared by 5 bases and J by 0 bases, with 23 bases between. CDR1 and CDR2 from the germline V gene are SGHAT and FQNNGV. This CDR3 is CASSPRQLEGKSSYNEQFF. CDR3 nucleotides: TGTGCCAGCAGCCCTAGACAGTTAGAGGGGAAAAGCTCCTACAATGAGCAGTTCTTC.

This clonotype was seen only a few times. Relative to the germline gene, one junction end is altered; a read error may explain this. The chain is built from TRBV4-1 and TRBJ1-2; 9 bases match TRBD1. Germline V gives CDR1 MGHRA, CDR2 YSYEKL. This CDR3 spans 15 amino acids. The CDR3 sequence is CASSQDGQGTTGYTF. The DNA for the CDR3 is TGCGCCAGCAGCCAGGATGGACAGGGGACGACTGGCTATACCTTC.

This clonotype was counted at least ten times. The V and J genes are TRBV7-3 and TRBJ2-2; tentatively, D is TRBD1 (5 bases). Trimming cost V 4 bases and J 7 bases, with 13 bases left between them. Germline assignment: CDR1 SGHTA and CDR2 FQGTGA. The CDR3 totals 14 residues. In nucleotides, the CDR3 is TGTGCCAGCAGCTCTAGGGGCCCCGGCGGGGAGCTGTTTTTT. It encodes CASSSRGPGGELFF. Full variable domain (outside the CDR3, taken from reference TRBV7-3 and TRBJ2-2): GAGVSQTPSNKVTEKGKYVELRCDPISGHTALYWYRQSLGQGPEFLIYFQGTGAADDSGLPNDRFFAVRPEGSVSTLKIQRTERGDSAVYLCASSSRGPGGELFFGEGSRLTVL.

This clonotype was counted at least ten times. Here the CDR3 reads CASSPASGLPYEQYF. CDR3 nucleotide sequence: TGTGCCAGCAGCCCAGCCTCGGGACTCCCTTACGAGCAGTACTTC. The V gene is TRBV7-6, the J gene TRBJ2-7, with D maybe TRBD2 (6 bases). Germline V gene data show CDR1 as SGHVS and CDR2 as FNYEAQ. V was clipped by 5 bases and J by 4 bases, with 18 bases between them. The CDR3 spans 15 residues.

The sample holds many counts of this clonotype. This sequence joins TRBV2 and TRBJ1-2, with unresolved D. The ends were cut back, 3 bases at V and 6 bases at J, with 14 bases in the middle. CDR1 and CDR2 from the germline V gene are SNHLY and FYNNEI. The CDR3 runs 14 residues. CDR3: CASSDTSGPHGYTF. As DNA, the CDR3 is TGTGCCAGCAGTGATACCTCCGGGCCCCATGGCTACACCTTC.

CDR3 coding DNA: TGTGCCAGCAGGGGCAGCAGCGGGTCGGCTGGCGATGAGCAGTTCTTC. The encoded protein is CASRGSSGSAGDEQFF. The chain links TRBV28 to TRBJ2-1; perhaps TRBD2 as D (6 bases). This CDR3 has 16 amino acids. The germline V and J ends were trimmed by 6 bases and 8 bases, with 23 bases remaining between them. From germline, CDR1 is MDHEN and CDR2 SYDVKM. The whole variable domain, remainder taken from reference TRBV28 and TRBJ2-1, is DVKVTQSSRYLVKRTGEKVFLECVQDMDHENMFWYRQDPGLGLRLIYFSYDVKMKEKGDIPEGYSVSREKKERFSLILESASTNQTSMYLCASRGSSGSAGDEQFFGPGTRLTVL.

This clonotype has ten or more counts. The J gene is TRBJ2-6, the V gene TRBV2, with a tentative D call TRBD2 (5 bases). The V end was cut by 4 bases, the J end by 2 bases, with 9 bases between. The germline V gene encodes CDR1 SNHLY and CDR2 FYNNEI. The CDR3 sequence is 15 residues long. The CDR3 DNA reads TGTGCCAGCAGTGGAAGGAGGACTGGGGCCAACGTCCTGACTTTC. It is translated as CASSGRRTGANVLTF. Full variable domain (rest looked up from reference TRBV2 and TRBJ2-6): EPEVTQTPSHQVTQMGQEVILRCVPISNHLYFYWYRQILGQKVEFLVSFYNNEISEKSEIFDDQFSVERPDGSNFTLKIRSTKLEDSAMYFCASSGRRTGANVLTFGAGSRLTVL.

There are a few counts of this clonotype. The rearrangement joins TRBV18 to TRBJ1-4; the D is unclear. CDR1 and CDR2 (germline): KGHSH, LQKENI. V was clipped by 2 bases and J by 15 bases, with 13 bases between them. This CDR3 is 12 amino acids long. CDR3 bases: TGTGCCAGCTCACCAGAGCGACAAGGATTGTTTTTT. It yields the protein CASSPERQGLFF.

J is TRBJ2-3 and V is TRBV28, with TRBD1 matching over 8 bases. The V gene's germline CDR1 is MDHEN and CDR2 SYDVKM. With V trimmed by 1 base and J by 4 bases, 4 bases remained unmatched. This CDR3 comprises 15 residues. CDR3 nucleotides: TGTGCCAGCAGTTTATCAGGGGGCGGACCAGATACGCAGTATTTT. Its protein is CASSLSGGGPDTQYF.

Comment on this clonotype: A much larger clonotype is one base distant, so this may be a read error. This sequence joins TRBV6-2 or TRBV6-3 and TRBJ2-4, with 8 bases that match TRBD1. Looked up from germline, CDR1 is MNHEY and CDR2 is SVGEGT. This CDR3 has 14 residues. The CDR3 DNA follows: TGTGCCAGCAATTACGACAGGGGACGGGACATTCAGTACTTC. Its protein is CASNYDRGRDIQYF.

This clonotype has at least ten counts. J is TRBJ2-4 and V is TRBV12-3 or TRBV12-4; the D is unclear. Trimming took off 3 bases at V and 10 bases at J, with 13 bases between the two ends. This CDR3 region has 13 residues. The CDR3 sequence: CASSLGTPGIQYF. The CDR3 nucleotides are TGTGCCAGCAGTTTGGGTACCCCTGGGATTCAGTACTTC.

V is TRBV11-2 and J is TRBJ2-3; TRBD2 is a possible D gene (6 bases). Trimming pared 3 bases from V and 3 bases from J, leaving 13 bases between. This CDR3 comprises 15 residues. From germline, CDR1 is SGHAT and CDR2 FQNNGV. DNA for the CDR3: TGTGCCAGCAGCTTCGGTCCGGGAGAAACAGATACGCAGTATTTT. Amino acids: CASSFGPGETDTQYF.

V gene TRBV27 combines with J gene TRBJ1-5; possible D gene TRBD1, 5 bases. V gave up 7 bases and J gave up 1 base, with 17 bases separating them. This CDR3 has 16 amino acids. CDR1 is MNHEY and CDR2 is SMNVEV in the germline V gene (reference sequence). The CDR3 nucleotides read TGTGCCAGCAAGCACCAGGGAGTAGGAAGCAATCAGCCCCAGCATTTT. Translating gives CASKHQGVGSNQPQHF.